Presented here are 20 T cell receptor beta chains from one specimen sequenced in a study of siplizumab effects on memory and regulatory T cells. The method was immunoSEQ multiplex PCR; TCRdb's version includes in-frame clones alone and lacks a portion of them. The repertoire consists of about 100,000 clones, with about 91% occurring once and the leading ten covering 0.15%. Sequencing input: CD4+ T cells sorted from blood. These receptors all come from a human donor in good health.

The chain carries TRBV15 and TRBJ1-1; tentatively, D is TRBD1 (6 bases). The CDR3 spans 14 residues. Looked up from germline, CDR1 is LNHNV and CDR2 is YYDKDF (reference sequence). V shed 0 bases and J shed 8 bases, with 13 bases lying between them. The chain's CDR3 is CATSRDPGASEAFF. The CDR3 DNA reads as TGTGCCACCAGCAGAGACCCGGGGGCCTCCGAAGCTTTCTTT.

This chain links TRBV19 with TRBJ2-7; perhaps D is TRBD1 or TRBD2 (6 bases each). CDR1 is LNHDA, CDR2 SQIVND, per germline (reference sequence). The CDR3 has 15 amino acids. The ends were cut back, 5 bases at V and 5 bases at J, with 19 bases in the middle. The CDR3 region is CASSFRSGAQDEQYF. For the CDR3, the DNA is TGTGCCAGTAGTTTCCGGTCGGGGGCCCAAGACGAGCAGTACTTC.

This clone appeared once. The gene calls are TRBV5-1 and TRBJ1-1; D is possibly TRBD1 (5 bases). V was cut by 2 bases and J by 3 bases, with 8 bases left in between. In germline, CDR1 is SGHRS, CDR2 YFSETQ. This CDR3 has 13 amino acids. As DNA, the CDR3 is TGCGCCAGCAGCTTATGGGGGTACACTGAAGCTTTCTTT. Its translation is CASSLWGYTEAFF.

The J gene is TRBJ2-5, the V gene TRBV27, with 9 bases that match TRBD2. The V gene end was trimmed by 6 bases and the J gene end by 7 bases; junction bases not matched to a gene: 12. Germline values: CDR1 MNHEY, CDR2 SMNVEV (reference sequence). CDR3 length equals 15 residues. The CDR3 coding sequence is TGTGCCAGCAGATCTCTAAGCGGGGGGCCTGGGACCCAGTACTTC. Its translation is CASRSLSGGPGTQYF.

The rearrangement joins TRBV10-3 to TRBJ1-3; D is ambiguous. The CDR3 extends over 13 amino acids. Per germline, CDR1 ENHRY and CDR2 SYGVKD. Trimming stripped 7 bases from V and 0 bases from J, with 7 bases between. The CDR3 region is CAITVGSGNTIYF. The CDR3 nucleotides read TGTGCCATCACCGTCGGCTCTGGAAACACCATATATTTT.

The chain links TRBV5-6 to TRBJ1-5; D is possibly TRBD1 (5 bases). This CDR3 spans 15 amino acids. In germline, CDR1 is SGHDT, CDR2 YYEEEE. V shed 1 base and J shed 2 bases, with 10 bases lying between them. DNA of the CDR3: TGTGCCAGCAGCTTGTTGGGGGGAGGCAATCAGCCCCAGCATTTT. Its translation is CASSLLGGGNQPQHF.

This chain links TRBV30 with TRBJ2-2; D gene ambiguous. The V end lost 5 bases, the J end lost 1 base, and 2 bases lay between the germline ends. From germline, CDR1 is GTSNPN and CDR2 SVGIG (reference sequence). The CDR3 runs 11 residues. In DNA, the CDR3 is TGTGCCTGGGTGAACACCGGGGAGCTGTTTTTT. Its protein product is CAWVNTGELFF.

The gene calls are TRBV7-3 and TRBJ2-5; 8 bases match TRBD1. The CDR3 loop spans 14 amino acids. Germline V gene lookup returns CDR1 SGHTA and CDR2 FQGTGA. The J segment lost 1 base and the V segment lost 3 bases, leaving 1 base of the junction unmatched. CDR3 in amino acids: CASSFQGAQETQYF. The CDR3 nucleotides read TGTGCCAGCAGCTTCCAGGGGGCCCAAGAGACCCAGTACTTC.

V gene TRBV7-9 combines with J gene TRBJ1-4; 7 bases agree with TRBD1. Germline V gene lookup returns CDR1 SEHNR and CDR2 FQNEAQ (reference sequence). The V gene end was trimmed by 4 bases and the J gene end by 0 bases; junction bases not matched to a gene: 8. There are 17 residues in the CDR3. CDR3 residues: CASSSPGQRATNEKLFF. Here the CDR3 DNA reads TGTGCCAGCAGCTCTCCGGGACAGCGTGCAACTAATGAAAAACTGTTTTTT. The full variable domain, rest sourced from reference TRBV7-9 and TRBJ1-4, is DTGVSQNPRHKITKRGQNVTFRCDPISEHNRLYWYRQTLGQGPEFLTYFQNEAQLEKSRLLSDRFSAERPKGSFSTLEIQRTEQGDSAMYLCASSSPGQRATNEKLFFGSGTQLSVL.

In DNA form, the CDR3 reads TGTGCCACCAGCAGGGACAGAGATAATTCACCCCTCCACTTT. It codes for CATSRDRDNSPLHF. The chain has TRBV15 and TRBJ1-6; maybe TRBD1 (6 bases). Germline V gene lookup returns CDR1 LNHNV and CDR2 YYDKDF (reference sequence). The CDR3 length is 14 residues. Trimming took off 3 bases at V and 5 bases at J, with 8 bases between the two ends. The full variable domain, completed using reference TRBV15 and TRBJ1-6, is DAMVIQNPRYQVTQFGKPVTLSCSQTLNHNVMYWYQQKSSQAPKLLFHYYDKDFNNEADTPDNFQSRRPNTSFCFLDIRSPGLGDTAMYLCATSRDRDNSPLHFGNGTRLTVT.

The CDR3 is CSASETGGNYGYTF. The CDR3 DNA sequence: TGCAGCGCCAGTGAGACGGGGGGCAACTATGGCTACACCTTC. The V gene is TRBV29-1, the J gene TRBJ1-2; D may be TRBD1 (6 bases). The length of the CDR3 is 14 residues. CDR1 is SQVTM, CDR2 ANQGSEA, per germline. The V end was cut by 7 bases, the J end by 2 bases, with 17 bases between.

The chain is built from TRBV5-1 and TRBJ2-2; possible D gene TRBD2, 6 bases. Deletions cut 2 bases from V and 4 bases from J, with 18 bases between. This CDR3 is built from 17 residues. From germline, CDR1 is SGHRS and CDR2 YFSETQ. CDR3 protein: CASSLGRGSLSTGELFF. The CDR3 DNA follows: TGCGCCAGCAGCTTAGGTCGGGGGTCATTATCCACCGGGGAGCTGTTTTTT.

The rearrangement joins TRBV6-5 to TRBJ1-1, with 7 positions matching TRBD1. CDR3 length equals 14 residues. The V and J ends lost 4 bases and 10 bases, in that order; junction bases with no gene match: 12. Per the germline V gene, CDR1 is MNHEY and CDR2 is SVGAGI. The DNA for the CDR3 is TGTGCCAGCAGTTCTCCTCGCCACGACAGGGTAGCTTTCTTT. Its translation: CASSSPRHDRVAFF.

The chain is built from TRBV11-2 and TRBJ2-7; tentatively, D is TRBD2 (5 bases). The CDR3 is 14 residues long. Germline loops: CDR1 SGHAT, CDR2 FQNNGV. The V and J ends lost 3 bases and 3 bases respectively, with 12 bases between them. The chain's CDR3 is CASSFRGSLYEQYF. CDR3 sequence (DNA): TGTGCCAGCAGCTTCCGGGGTTCCCTCTACGAGCAGTACTTC.

The CDR3 nucleotides are TGCGCCAGCAGTGAGGAAGGGGGTACTAATGAAAAACTGTTTTTT. It is translated as CASSEEGGTNEKLFF. The chain combines TRBV10-1 with TRBJ1-4, with D maybe TRBD1 (6 bases). V shed 2 bases and J shed 2 bases, with 9 bases lying between them. Per the germline V gene, CDR1 is WNHNN and CDR2 is SYGVQD (reference sequence). The CDR3 is made up of 15 amino acids.

This clone was seen a single time. The V gene is TRBV20-1, the J gene TRBJ1-2; 7 bases are shared with TRBD1. The CDR3 extends over 11 amino acids. Per germline, CDR1 DFQATT and CDR2 SNEGSKA (reference sequence). The CDR3 here is CRGQRNYGYTF. In DNA, the CDR3 is TGCAGGGGACAGCGAAACTATGGCTACACCTTC.

The CDR3 nucleotides are TGTGCCAGCAGTTTATTAGGTGGAGGGGGGAACACTGAAGCTTTCTTT. Translating gives CASSLLGGGGNTEAFF. The chain uses TRBV28 and TRBJ1-1; tentatively, D is TRBD1 (6 bases). The germline V gene encodes CDR1 MDHEN and CDR2 SYDVKM. The CDR3 runs to 16 residues. The V gene lost 1 base and the J gene lost 1 base, with 13 bases spanning the gap.

V usage is TRBV10-3 and J usage is TRBJ2-3, with D perhaps matching TRBD1 or TRBD2 (6 bases each). Between the trimmed V and J ends, which lost 1 base and 4 bases, there was a span of 15 bases. This CDR3 comprises 16 residues. CDR1 is ENHRY and CDR2 is SYGVKD in the germline V gene. Here the CDR3 reads CAISEFGGGIPDTQYF. CDR3 in DNA: TGTGCCATCAGTGAGTTCGGAGGGGGGATTCCAGATACGCAGTATTTT.

The chain's CDR3 is CASSLTGQTYEQYF. The DNA for the CDR3 is TGTGCCAGCAGCTTGACAGGGCAAACCTACGAGCAGTACTTC. This rearrangement joins TRBV7-2 to TRBJ2-5; 7 bases match TRBD1. The J call may not be correct, given that the DNA end is closer to TRBJ2-7. Germline CDR1 and CDR2: SGHTA and FQGNSA. The CDR3 length is 14 residues.

The CDR3 sequence: CASSLYNEQFF. The CDR3 nucleotides are TGCGCCAGCAGCTTATACAATGAGCAGTTCTTC. This chain connects TRBV5-1 to TRBJ2-1; D gene unclear. V was pared by 2 bases and J by 4 bases, with 1 base between. CDR3 length: 11 amino acids. Germline lookup yields CDR1 SGHRS and CDR2 YFSETQ. Supplemented by reference TRBV5-1 and TRBJ2-1, the full variable domain reads KAGVTQTPRYLIKTRGQQVTLSCSPISGHRSVSWYQQTPGQGLQFLFEYFSETQRNKGNFPGRFSGRQFSNSRSEMNVSTLELGDSALYLCASSLYNEQFFGPGTRLTVL.